Listed below are T cell receptor beta chains from one sample, sequenced in a study of cytomegalovirus exposure and HLA in healthy donors. Clones were sequenced by immunoSEQ multiplex PCR, and TCRdb holds only the in-frame ones, with some missing. The data contain tens of thousands of clones, 86% of them seen just once; the ten biggest clones take up 9.5% to 12%. What was sequenced was PBMCs. The receptor set was obtained from a woman between 40 and 50 years old in good health and CMV-seropositive. The CDR3 runs from the conserved cysteine through the conserved F or W. The D gene is left open where the match is weak. Not every row has a clone size; where given, it reads once, few, many or a size class.

d_call j_call clone_size v_call cdr3_nt cdr3_aa
TRBD1 TRBJ2-7 - TRBV6-6 TGTGCCAGCCAGGGACAGGGAATTCTGGAGCAGTACTTC CASQGQGILEQYF
- TRBJ1-2 - TRBV7-2 TGTGCCAGCAGCCCCAGAGTATCAGGGGTTGGCTACACCTTC CASSPRVSGVGYTF
TRBD1 TRBJ2-6 - TRBV7-9 TGTGCCAGCAGCTTAGCGCTGGGACAGAACGCTGGGGCCAACGTCCTGACTTTC CASSLALGQNAGANVLTF
TRBD2 TRBJ2-3 - TRBV9 TGTGCCAGCAGCGTAGTAGCTAGCGGGGCAGCAGATACGCAGTATTTT CASSVVASGAADTQYF
- TRBJ1-5 - TRBV5-1 TGCGCCAGCAGCTTGGACGGGGTCAGCAATCAGCCCCAGCATTTT CASSLDGVSNQPQHF
- TRBJ1-2 - TRBV6-6 TGTGCCAGCAGAGGAACAGGGCGTTCGGGCTACACCTTC CASRGTGRSGYTF
TRBD2 TRBJ2-2 - TRBV6-6 TGTGCCAGCAGTTACTTAGCGGGGGCAGACACCGGGGAGCTGTTTTTT CASSYLAGADTGELFF
- TRBJ2-7 - TRBV14 TGTGCCAGCAGCTGGGCGGACACCTACGAGCAGTACTTC CASSWADTYEQYF
TRBD1 TRBJ2-2 - TRBV5-1 TGCGCCAGCAGCTTGTTGACAGGGGCAAACACCGGGGAGCTGTTTTTT CASSLLTGANTGELFF
- TRBJ2-2 - TRBV6-1 TGTGCCAGCAGTTTTCGACACTCGAACACCGGGGAGCTGTTTTTT CASSFRHSNTGELFF
- TRBJ1-1 - TRBV30 TGTGCCTGGGCATCACGGGGGTACACTGAAGCTTTCTTT CAWASRGYTEAFF
TRBD2 TRBJ2-7 - TRBV19 TGTGCCAGTAGTGTACTAGCGGTGGGATCCTACGAGCAGTACTTC CASSVLAVGSYEQYF
- TRBJ1-2 - TRBV7-2 TGTGCCAGCAGCTTGGGGGGATGGGGCTACACCTTC CASSLGGWGYTF
TRBD1 TRBJ2-5 - TRBV28 TGTGCCAGCAGTTTATATAGGACAGGGGGATTCCAAGAGACCCAGTACTTC CASSLYRTGGFQETQYF
TRBD1 TRBJ1-4 - TRBV5-1 TGCGCCAGCAGCTTGGGGGGACAGAATAATGAAAAACTGTTTTTT CASSLGGQNNEKLFF
TRBD1 TRBJ1-2 - TRBV11-2 TGTGCCAGCAGCCGGGACAGGGATGATGGCTACACCTTC CASSRDRDDGYTF
- TRBJ2-5 - TRBV4-3 TGCGCCAGCAGCCAAGGGATGGAGAGATCCCAGTACTTC CASSQGMERSQYF
- TRBJ1-1 - TRBV6-6 TGTGCCAGCAGGAACGACAGGACGAACACTGAAGCTTTCTTT CASRNDRTNTEAFF
TRBD1 TRBJ1-2 - TRBV6-1 TGTGCCAGCAGTGATGGGACAGGGAGAGGAAGTGGCTACACCTTC CASSDGTGRGSGYTF
- TRBJ1-2 - TRBV4-3 TGCGCCAGCAGCCAAGAGTCCCACGGGTCGTATGGCTACACCTTC CASSQESHGSYGYTF
- TRBJ1-2 - TRBV4-3 TGCGCCAGCAGCCAAGAGGGGGAGCGGGGCTATGGCTACACCTTC CASSQEGERGYGYTF
- TRBJ2-4 - TRBV5-5 TGTGCCAGCAGCTTGGAGGGAGGTAACAAAAACATTCAGTACTTC CASSLEGGNKNIQYF
- TRBJ1-5 - TRBV4-3 TGCGCCAGCAGCCAAGCGGTCGATCAGCCCCAGCATTTT CASSQAVDQPQHF
TRBD1 TRBJ1-2 - TRBV28 TGTGCCAGCAGTCATGGGACAGGGGGCTTGGGTGGCTACACCTTC CASSHGTGGLGGYTF
TRBD2 TRBJ2-5 - TRBV6-5 TGTGCCAGCAGTTACGCACGGGGTGAAGGGAGGGGGACCCAGTACTTC CASSYARGEGRGTQYF
- TRBJ2-7 - TRBV29-1 TGCAGCGTTCGCCCTGTGGACGTGCGGGGACGCGAGCAGTACTTC CSVRPVDVRGREQYF
TRBD1 TRBJ1-2 - TRBV4-1 TGCGCCAGCAGCCCCATGACAGGGGGTTACTCTGGCTACACCTTC CASSPMTGGYSGYTF
TRBD1 TRBJ2-2 once TRBV7-9 TGTTCCAGCAGTCCGACAGGGCGGGAGCTGTTTTTT CSSSPTGRELFF
- TRBJ2-7 - TRBV21-1 TGTGCCAGCATCATAGGAAGGACAGGGGGCCGCGACGAGCAGTACTTC CASIIGRTGGRDEQYF
TRBD2 TRBJ2-4 - TRBV4-2 TGTGCCAGCAGCCAAGCTTTCGGGGGGGCAGTCAAAAACATTCAGTACTTC CASSQAFGGAVKNIQYF
- TRBJ1-1 - TRBV28 TGTGCCAGCATCCCTTCGGGGGTCGGGTGGACTGAAGCTTTCTTT CASIPSGVGWTEAFF
TRBD1 TRBJ2-1 - TRBV19 TGTGCCAGTAAAACGAGACAGGGGGCGCACGAGCAGTTCTTC CASKTRQGAHEQFF
TRBD1 TRBJ1-6 few TRBV4-3 TGCGCCAGCAGCCAAGCAACAGGGGATAATTCACCCCTCCACTTT CASSQATGDNSPLHF
- TRBJ1-5 - TRBV19 TGTGCCAGTAGATTCCGGAATCAGCCCCAGCATTTT CASRFRNQPQHF
- TRBJ2-7 - TRBV2 TGTGCCAGCACCCCAGGTGGGTCCGAGCAGTACTTC CASTPGGSEQYF
- TRBJ2-7 - TRBV19 TGTGCCAGTATGCCAGGGCCTGGGTACGAGCAGTACTTC CASMPGPGYEQYF
- TRBJ1-3 - TRBV28 TGTGCCAGCATCCGCGGGGGAACCCCTGGGAGAAACACCATATATTTT CASIRGGTPGRNTIYF
- TRBJ1-4 few TRBV2 TGTGCCAGCATGGGGGCAGGGGCTGAAAAACTGTTTTTT CASMGAGAEKLFF
- TRBJ2-2 - TRBV27 TGTGCCAGCAAAGGGGGGGCCGGCACCGGGGAGCTGTTTTTT CASKGGAGTGELFF
- TRBJ1-5 - TRBV28 TGTGCCAGCAGTTTAAAGGGGTGGAATCAGCCCCAGCATTTT CASSLKGWNQPQHF
- TRBJ1-3 - TRBV28 TGTGCCAGCAGTACACAAGTGCGTGGGAGGAACACCATATATTTT CASSTQVRGRNTIYF
TRBD2 TRBJ2-7 - TRBV20-1 TGCAGACCAGAGGGGAGGGACGGGCAGTACTTC CRPEGRDGQYF
- TRBJ2-3 - TRBV14 TGTGCCAGCAGCCAAGATCCGGGGACAGATACGCAGTATTTT CASSQDPGTDTQYF
- TRBJ2-1 - TRBV7-3 TGTGCCAGCAGCTTAAATGCGGGTCGGTACAATGAGCAGTTCTTC CASSLNAGRYNEQFF
- TRBJ1-3 - TRBV12-5 TGTGCTAGTGCCCTCTCAGGCGGAAACACCATATATTTT CASALSGGNTIYF
- TRBJ2-2 - TRBV7-2 TGTGCCAGCAGCCTCTTCGGGGCGGGGGCTACCAACACCGGGGAGCTGTTTTTT CASSLFGAGATNTGELFF
- TRBJ1-2 - TRBV20-1 TGCAGTCCGTCCGATGGCTACACCTTC CSPSDGYTF
- TRBJ2-1 few TRBV7-2 TGTGCCAGCAGCTTAGGTGGGGCCCACAATGAGCAGTTCTTC CASSLGGAHNEQFF